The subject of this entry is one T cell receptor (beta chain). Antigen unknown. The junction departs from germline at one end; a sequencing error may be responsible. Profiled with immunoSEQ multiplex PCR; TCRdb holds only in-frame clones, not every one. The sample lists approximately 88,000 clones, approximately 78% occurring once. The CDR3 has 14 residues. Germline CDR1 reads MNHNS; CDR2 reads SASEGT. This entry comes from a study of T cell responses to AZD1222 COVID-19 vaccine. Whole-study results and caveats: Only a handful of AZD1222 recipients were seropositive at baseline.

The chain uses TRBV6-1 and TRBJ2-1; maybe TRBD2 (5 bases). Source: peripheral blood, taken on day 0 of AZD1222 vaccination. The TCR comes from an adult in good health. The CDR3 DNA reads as TGTGCCAGCTGTGAAGGCGGGCCCTACAATGAGCAGTTCTTC. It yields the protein CASCEGGPYNEQFF.